Listed here are 30 T cell receptor beta chains from one sample, sequenced in a study of identical twins. TCRdb re-analysed the 5' RACE reads in MiXCR, keeping a single row per CDR3 protein. The sample lists roughly 150,000 distinct CDR3 sequences; around 3.4% were seen once. The sample comprised memory T cells sorted from blood. These receptor sequences come from a man aged 18 to 35 in good health.

The rearrangement joins TRBV19 to TRBJ2-2; 10 nucleotides align to TRBD1. Germline loops: CDR1 LNHDA, CDR2 SQIVND (reference sequence). The junction had 8 bases not matched to a gene; V was cut back by 11 bases and J by 5 bases. CDR3 size: 14 residues. The CDR3 region is CAGRQGASTGELFF. The CDR3 DNA reads TGTGCCGGACGACAGGGGGCGAGTACCGGGGAGCTGTTTTTT.

This clonotype came up many times. The genes are TRBV27 and TRBJ2-7; D perhaps matches TRBD2 (5 bases). Deletions cut 2 bases from V and 3 bases from J, with 11 bases between. The CDR3 sequence is 14 residues long. Germline V gene lookup returns CDR1 MNHEY and CDR2 SMNVEV (reference sequence). The CDR3 here is CASSLRGPFYEQYF. CDR3 nucleotides: TGTGCCAGCAGTTTACGAGGGCCCTTCTACGAGCAGTACTTC.

This clonotype was seen repeatedly, ten times or more. The chain uses TRBV20-1 and TRBJ1-1, with D possibly being TRBD1 (5 bases). Germline V gene data show CDR1 as DFQATT and CDR2 as SNEGSKA (reference sequence). Trimming removed 6 bases from V and 1 base from J, with 12 bases in between. This CDR3 spans 13 amino acids. The CDR3 bases are TGCAGTGCAACCCCGACAGCGAACACTGAAGCTTTCTTT. This codes for CSATPTANTEAFF.

This clonotype has a count of ten or more. V is TRBV6-5 and J is TRBJ1-3; D uncertain. The CDR3 is made up of 16 amino acids. The germline V gene encodes CDR1 MNHEY and CDR2 SVGAGI. V was trimmed by 4 bases and J by 4 bases, leaving 17 bases between them. The CDR3 here is CASSSFAGGRGNTIYF. The CDR3 DNA reads TGTGCCAGCAGTTCCTTCGCGGGAGGGCGAGGAAACACCATATATTTT.

This clonotype appeared many times. The V call is TRBV20-1, the J call TRBJ2-3; D unclear. The CDR3 has 12 amino acids. Germline lookup yields CDR1 DFQATT and CDR2 SNEGSKA (reference sequence). Trimming pared 3 bases from V and 6 bases from J, leaving 10 bases between. The CDR3: CSARFVMDTQYF. The CDR3 DNA reads as TGCAGTGCTAGGTTTGTGATGGATACGCAGTATTTT.

This clonotype was counted ten times or more. The V gene is TRBV7-3, the J gene TRBJ2-1; the match to TRBD2 covers 7 bases. Losses at the gene ends were 2 bases for V and 8 bases for J; bases not matched to a gene: 9. Germline loops: CDR1 SGHTA, CDR2 FQGTGA. CDR3 length equals 15 residues. DNA of the CDR3: TGTGCCAGCAGCTTATCTCGGGGAGGGCCTCATGAGCAGTTCTTC. It yields the protein CASSLSRGGPHEQFF.

This clonotype was observed at least ten times. V usage is TRBV2 and J usage is TRBJ1-3; D perhaps matches TRBD1 (6 bases). V lost 4 bases, J lost 0 bases, and 13 bases lay in between. Germline V gene sequence: CDR1 SNHLY, CDR2 FYNNEI. The CDR3 is 16 amino acids. The CDR3 coding sequence is TGTGCCAGCAGTGTGGAGGGACAAATCTCTGGAAACACCATATATTTT. Protein sequence: CASSVEGQISGNTIYF.

This clonotype has at least ten counts. The CDR3 DNA sequence: TGTGCCAGCAGCCACGGACGATACAATGAGCAGTTCTTC. It specifies CASSHGRYNEQFF. The rearrangement uses TRBV3-1 and TRBJ2-1; D ambiguous. The CDR3 is 13 amino acids. Between the trimmed V and J ends, which lost 3 bases and 4 bases, there was a span of 7 bases. Germline CDR1 reads LGHDT; CDR2 reads YNNKEL (reference sequence).

There are many counts of this clonotype. The J gene is TRBJ2-1, the V gene TRBV20-1; D call uncertain. V lost 0 bases and J 0 bases, leaving 6 bases between the germline ends. The CDR3 runs to 14 residues. Germline values: CDR1 DFQATT, CDR2 SNEGSKA (reference sequence). The CDR3, as DNA: TGCAGTGCTAGAGACTCGAGCTCCTACAATGAGCAGTTCTTC. This gives the protein CSARDSSSYNEQFF.

This clonotype was counted between two and nine times. The chain employs TRBV20-1 and TRBJ2-1; TRBD2 matches 10 bases. The V segment lost 1 base and the J segment 7 bases; nucleotides outside the gene matches: 16. Germline assignment: CDR1 DFQATT and CDR2 SNEGSKA (reference sequence). This CDR3 is built from 18 residues. CDR3 region: CSARGASGSGYVRNEQFF. CDR3 coding DNA: TGCAGTGCTAGAGGTGCTAGCGGGAGCGGGTATGTAAGGAATGAGCAGTTCTTC.

This clonotype was detected a few times. The rearrangement uses TRBV18 and TRBJ2-2; possibly TRBD1 or TRBD2 for D (5 bases each). The V gene lost 3 bases and the J gene lost 3 bases, with 8 bases spanning the gap. The CDR3 sequence is 14 residues long. Germline CDR1 KGHSH, CDR2 LQKENI. CDR3 in DNA: TGTGCCAGCTCACCGGGACGGCACACCGGGGAGCTGTTTTTT. Its protein is CASSPGRHTGELFF.

Ten or more counts support this clonotype. The V gene is TRBV14, the J gene TRBJ2-1; D could derive from TRBD1 or TRBD2 (5 bases each). Germline values: CDR1 SGHDN, CDR2 FVKESK. There are 17 residues in the CDR3. V was clipped by 3 bases and J by 5 bases, with 20 bases between them. The CDR3 DNA reads as TGTGCCAGCAGCCAGAGACCCGGGACCTCCCAGAACAATGAGCAGTTCTTC. This encodes CASSQRPGTSQNNEQFF.

This clonotype was detected a few times. The chain carries TRBV15 and TRBJ2-3; D might be TRBD2 (5 bases). Trimming took 5 bases from V and 2 from J, leaving 11 bases between them. The germline V gene has CDR1 LNHNV and CDR2 YYDKDF (reference sequence). This CDR3 is built from 14 residues. CDR3 sequence (DNA): TGTGCCACCAGCGCCGGACTGGCCACAGATACGCAGTATTTT. It codes for CATSAGLATDTQYF.

There are a few counts of this clonotype. The chain combines TRBV28 with TRBJ2-6; TRBD2 is a possible D gene (7 bases). Germline assignment: CDR1 MDHEN and CDR2 SYDVKM. The V end lost 5 bases, the J end lost 12 bases, and 17 bases lay between the germline ends. CDR3 length equals 14 residues. The CDR3 sequence: CASSPIGGPSVLTF. CDR3 DNA sequence: TGTGCCAGCAGTCCAATCGGGGGGCCGTCCGTCCTGACTTTC.

V is TRBV27 and J is TRBJ2-7; TRBD2 matches 11 bases. J was trimmed by 12 bases and V by 3 bases; bases with no gene match: 10. CDR1 and CDR2 (germline): MNHEY, SMNVEV (reference sequence). CDR3 size: 14 residues. CDR3 in DNA: TGTGCCAGCAGTTTTTCCCGGACTAGCGGGCGCCTGTACGTC. Translating gives CASSFSRTSGRLYV.

This clonotype was observed many times. The chain carries TRBV29-1 and TRBJ1-1; D is perhaps TRBD1 (6 bases). Germline values: CDR1 SQVTM, CDR2 ANQGSEA. The CDR3 runs 12 residues. Trimming stripped 8 bases from V and 5 bases from J, with 15 bases between. CDR3 amino acids: CSMGAGGTEAFF. CDR3 bases: TGCAGCATGGGGGCGGGTGGTACTGAAGCTTTCTTT.

In its sample, this clonotype was seen many times. CDR3 DNA sequence: TGCAGTGCGAGACATCCAGCGGGAGGGCCGAATGAGCAGTTCTTC. Translated: CSARHPAGGPNEQFF. The rearrangement joins TRBV20-1 to TRBJ2-1; 10 bases are shared with TRBD2. The ends lost 6 bases at V and 7 bases at J; junction bases unmatched: 12. The CDR3 has 15 residues. Per the germline V gene, CDR1 is DFQATT and CDR2 is SNEGSKA (reference sequence).

V usage is TRBV29-1 and J usage is TRBJ1-1; D not certain. The CDR3 totals 11 residues. The germline V gene has CDR1 SQVTM and CDR2 ANQGSEA. Trimming removed 3 bases at V and 7 bases at J, with 9 bases between. The CDR3 here is CSVDLIGEAFF. The CDR3 DNA follows: TGCAGCGTTGACCTGATAGGTGAAGCTTTCTTT.

This clonotype was recorded at least ten times. The CDR3 sequence is CASSLDAGRGTEAFF. In nucleotides, the CDR3 is TGCGCCAGCAGCTTGGATGCGGGGCGCGGCACTGAAGCTTTCTTT. The chain combines TRBV5-1 with TRBJ1-1; possible D gene TRBD1, 5 bases. The CDR3 extends over 15 amino acids. Germline V CDR1 and CDR2: SGHRS, YFSETQ. The V end lost 0 bases, the J end lost 4 bases, and 13 bases lay between the germline ends.

This clonotype came up many times. The chain carries TRBV5-1 and TRBJ1-1; D call uncertain. The CDR3 spans 14 residues. CDR1 SGHRS and CDR2 YFSETQ come from the germline V gene. V shed 1 base and J shed 1 base, with 8 bases lying between them. The CDR3 spells CASSLNVQNTEAFF. In nucleotides, the CDR3 is TGCGCCAGCAGCTTGAATGTGCAGAACACTGAAGCTTTCTTT.

This clonotype was seen ten or more times. The gene calls are TRBV20-1 and TRBJ2-1, with 7 bases that match TRBD1. Germline lookup yields CDR1 DFQATT and CDR2 SNEGSKA (reference sequence). V lost 6 bases to trimming and J lost 9 bases; unmatched junction nucleotides: 5. The CDR3 spans 11 residues. The CDR3 region is CSAEGAGEQFF. CDR3 in DNA: TGCAGTGCCGAGGGGGCTGGTGAGCAGTTCTTC.

The table lists this clonotype with many counts. The rearrangement links TRBV4-2 to TRBJ1-1; D might be TRBD1 (5 bases). The CDR3 has 14 amino acids. Trimming shortened V by 1 base and J by 2 bases, and 8 bases separated the two germline ends. CDR1 LGHNA and CDR2 YNFKEQ come from the germline V gene. The CDR3 coding sequence is TGTGCCAGCAGCCAAGGGGGCCTAAACACTGAAGCTTTCTTT. It is translated as CASSQGGLNTEAFF.

This clonotype was picked up many times. The chain links TRBV5-5 to TRBJ2-5; 7 nucleotides align to TRBD2. This CDR3 has 13 residues. Germline loops: CDR1 SGHKS, CDR2 YYEKEE (reference sequence). Trimming removed 4 bases from V and 5 bases from J; junction bases left unmatched: 5. As DNA, the CDR3 is TGTGCCAGCAGCCCGGCTAGCGGCGAGACCCAGTACTTC. Translating it yields CASSPASGETQYF.

The V call is TRBV4-1, the J call TRBJ2-2; tentative D call: TRBD2 (6 bases). Trimming took 0 bases from V and 7 from J, leaving 15 bases between them. Germline CDR1 and CDR2: MGHRA and YSYEKL. This CDR3 contains 16 residues. Written as DNA, the CDR3 is TGCGCCAGCAGCCAAGATCCGGGGGTTCGTAGCGGGGAGCTGTTTTTT. This translates into CASSQDPGVRSGELFF.

This clonotype has ten or more counts. J is TRBJ2-2 and V is TRBV5-7; possibly TRBD1 or TRBD2 for D (5 bases each). TRBV5-7 is an open reading frame, and its role is uncertain. There are 15 residues in the CDR3. Deletions cut 3 bases from V and 9 bases from J, with 18 bases between. The CDR3 region is CASSCALRGVRELFF. CDR3 DNA sequence: TGTGCCAGCAGCTGCGCTTTGAGGGGTGTGAGGGAGCTGTTTTTT.

Ten or more counts support this clonotype. The chain combines TRBV15 with TRBJ2-6; no reliable D call. This CDR3 is 16 amino acids long. CDR1 and CDR2 from the germline V gene are LNHNV and YYDKDF (reference sequence). V lost 1 base and J 4 bases, leaving 11 bases between the germline ends. This CDR3 is CATSRGLSLGANVLTF. Here the CDR3 DNA reads TGTGCCACCAGCAGAGGCCTTTCATTGGGGGCCAACGTCCTGACTTTC.

This clonotype was seen at least ten times. This sequence joins TRBV5-1 and TRBJ2-2; 7 bases fit TRBD2. The CDR3 length is 16 residues. With V trimmed by 1 base and J by 1 base, 4 bases remained unmatched. Germline lookup yields CDR1 SGHRS and CDR2 YFSETQ. CDR3 protein: CASSLSGDRNTGELFF. In DNA, the CDR3 is TGCGCCAGCAGCTTGAGCGGGGATCGGAACACCGGGGAGCTGTTTTTT.

This clonotype was recorded at least ten times. DNA of the CDR3: TGTGCTAGTGGGACAGGGATCCAAGAGACCCAGTACTTC. Translation gives CASGTGIQETQYF. V usage is TRBV12-5 and J usage is TRBJ2-5; the match to TRBD1 covers 7 bases. The CDR3 contains 13 residues. J was trimmed by 1 base and V by 6 bases; bases with no gene match: 2. CDR1 LGHNT and CDR2 FRNRAP come from the germline V gene.

This clonotype appeared many times. This chain links TRBV24-1 with TRBJ2-3; tentative D call: TRBD2 (6 bases). V shed 3 bases and J shed 0 bases, with 9 bases lying between them. This CDR3 spans 15 amino acids. The germline CDR1 and CDR2 sequences are KGHDR and SFDVKD. CDR3 protein: CATSDPRDSTDTQYF. CDR3 DNA sequence: TGTGCCACCAGTGATCCGCGGGACAGCACAGATACGCAGTATTTT.

This clonotype came up many times. The rearrangement uses TRBV5-6 and TRBJ1-2, with D hard to call. The germline gives CDR1 SGHDT, CDR2 YYEEEE. CDR3 size: 14 residues. Between the trimmed V and J ends, which lost 0 bases and 4 bases, there was a span of 10 bases. For the CDR3, the DNA is TGTGCCAGCAGCTTGGGTCCGGATGGCTATGGCTACACCTTC. It is translated as CASSLGPDGYGYTF.